This T cell receptor beta chain was sequenced during a study of blood T cells in healthy people across ages. Whole-study results and caveats: Compared with aged donors, long-lived donors showed fewer expanded clones, suggesting selection. PBMCs that were unsorted prevented a conclusive naive versus antigen-experienced comparison. The authors considered diversity estimates from one million T cells to be underestimates.

Each sample yielded at least 6 million isolated PBMCs. It was with a sample-barcoded 5' primer and a J-beta primer mix that a second PCR of roughly 7 to 12 cycles was run. Each CDR3 protein gets one entry after TCRdb re-called the 5' RACE reads with MiXCR. The sample has roughly 1.5 million distinct CDR3 sequences, roughly 43% seen once; the top ten hold about 4%. On this clonotype itself: The antigen is not known.

The clonotype was recovered from a woman aged 18-29 years in good health. The sample taken for sequencing was blood.

The CDR3: CASSRVGPSNTEAFF. CDR3 sequence (DNA): TGTGCCAGCAGCCGCGTGGGGCCATCGAACACTGAAGCTTTCTTT. This chain joins TRBV7-8 and TRBJ1-1, with a tentative D call TRBD1 (5 bases). From germline, CDR1 is SGHVS and CDR2 FQNEAQ. V lost 5 bases, J lost 1 base, and 14 bases lay in between. There are 15 residues in the CDR3.